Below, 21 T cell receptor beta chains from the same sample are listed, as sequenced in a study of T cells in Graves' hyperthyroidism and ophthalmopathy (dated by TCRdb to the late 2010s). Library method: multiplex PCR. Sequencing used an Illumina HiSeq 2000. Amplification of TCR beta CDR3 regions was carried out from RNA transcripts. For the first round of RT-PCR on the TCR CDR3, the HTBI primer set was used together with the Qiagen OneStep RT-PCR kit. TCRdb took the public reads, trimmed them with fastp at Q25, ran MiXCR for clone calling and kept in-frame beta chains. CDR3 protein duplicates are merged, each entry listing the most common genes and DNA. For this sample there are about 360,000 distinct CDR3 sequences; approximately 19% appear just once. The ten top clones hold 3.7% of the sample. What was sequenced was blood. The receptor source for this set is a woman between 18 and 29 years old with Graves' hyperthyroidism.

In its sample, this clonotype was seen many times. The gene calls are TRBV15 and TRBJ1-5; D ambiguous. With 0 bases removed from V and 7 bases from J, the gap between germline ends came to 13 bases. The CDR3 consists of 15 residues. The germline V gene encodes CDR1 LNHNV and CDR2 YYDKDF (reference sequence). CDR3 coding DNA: TGTGCCACCAGCAGAGATCTGACCCCGGGGCAGCCCCAGCATTTT. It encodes CATSRDLTPGQPQHF.

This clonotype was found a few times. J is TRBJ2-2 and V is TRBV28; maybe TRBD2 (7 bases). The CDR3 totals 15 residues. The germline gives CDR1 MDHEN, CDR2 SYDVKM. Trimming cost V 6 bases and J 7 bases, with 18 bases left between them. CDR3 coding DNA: TGTGCCAGCAGCCCGTTCGGGGGGCGCGACGGGGAGCTGTTTTTT. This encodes CASSPFGGRDGELFF.

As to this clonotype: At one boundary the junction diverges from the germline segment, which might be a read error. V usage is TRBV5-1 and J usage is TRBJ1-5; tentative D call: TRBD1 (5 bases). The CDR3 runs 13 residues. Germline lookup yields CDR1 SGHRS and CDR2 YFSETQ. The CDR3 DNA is TGCGCCAGCAGCTTCTCGGGGGAACAGCCCCTGCATTTT. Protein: CASSFSGEQPLHF.

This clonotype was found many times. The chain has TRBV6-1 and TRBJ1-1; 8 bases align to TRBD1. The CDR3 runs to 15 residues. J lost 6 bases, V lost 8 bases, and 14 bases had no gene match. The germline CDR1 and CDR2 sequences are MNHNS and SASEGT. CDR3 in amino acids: CASGVPTGGDAEAFF. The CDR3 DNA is TGTGCCAGCGGGGTCCCTACAGGGGGAGACGCTGAAGCTTTCTTT.

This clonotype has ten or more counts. This CDR3 reads CASSLDNNQPQHF. The CDR3 DNA sequence: TGCGCCAGCAGCTTGGACAACAATCAGCCCCAGCATTTT. The gene calls are TRBV5-1 and TRBJ1-5; no definite D call. Germline V CDR1 and CDR2: SGHRS, YFSETQ. CDR3 size: 13 residues. Trimming stripped 0 bases from V and 3 bases from J, with 4 bases between. Full variable domain (rest looked up from reference TRBV5-1 and TRBJ1-5): KAGVTQTPRYLIKTRGQQVTLSCSPISGHRSVSWYQQTPGQGLQFLFEYFSETQRNKGNFPGRFSGRQFSNSRSEMNVSTLELGDSALYLCASSLDNNQPQHFGDGTRLSIL.

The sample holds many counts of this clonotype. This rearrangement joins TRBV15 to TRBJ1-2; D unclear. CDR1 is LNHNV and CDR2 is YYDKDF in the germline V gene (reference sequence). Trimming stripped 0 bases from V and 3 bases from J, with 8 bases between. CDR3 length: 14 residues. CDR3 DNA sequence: TGTGCCACCAGCAGAGAAAGGGCTGACTATGGCTACACCTTC. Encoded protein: CATSRERADYGYTF.

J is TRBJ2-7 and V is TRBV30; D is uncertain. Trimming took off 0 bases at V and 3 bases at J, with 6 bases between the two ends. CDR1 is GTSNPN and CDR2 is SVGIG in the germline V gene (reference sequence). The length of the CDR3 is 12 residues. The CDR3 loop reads CAWSVWGYEQYF. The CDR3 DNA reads TGTGCCTGGAGTGTCTGGGGCTACGAGCAGTACTTC.

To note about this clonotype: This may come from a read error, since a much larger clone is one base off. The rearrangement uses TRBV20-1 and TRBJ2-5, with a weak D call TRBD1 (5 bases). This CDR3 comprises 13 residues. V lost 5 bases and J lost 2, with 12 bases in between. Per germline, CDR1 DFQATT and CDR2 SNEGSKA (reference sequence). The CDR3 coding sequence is TGCAGTGCTGGGATCACAGGACAAGAGACCCAGTACTTC. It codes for CSAGITGQETQYF.

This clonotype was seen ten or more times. CDR3 DNA sequence: TGTGCCAGCAGTTTTTGGGAGGACAGTTCAGAAGCTTTCTTT. It is translated as CASSFWEDSSEAFF. The V and J genes are TRBV7-9 and TRBJ1-1; tentative D call: TRBD1 (6 bases). Per the germline V gene, CDR1 is SEHNR and CDR2 is FQNEAQ (reference sequence). The CDR3 totals 14 residues. V lost 6 bases to trimming and J lost 8 bases, with 19 bases between them.

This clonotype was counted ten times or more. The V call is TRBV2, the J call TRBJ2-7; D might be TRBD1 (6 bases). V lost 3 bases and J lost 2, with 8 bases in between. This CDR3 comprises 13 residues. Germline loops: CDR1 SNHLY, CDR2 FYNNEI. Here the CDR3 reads CASSERQAYEQYF. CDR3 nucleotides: TGTGCCAGCAGTGAGCGACAGGCCTACGAGCAGTACTTC. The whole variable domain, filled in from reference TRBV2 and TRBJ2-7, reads EPEVTQTPSHQVTQMGQEVILRCVPISNHLYFYWYRQILGQKVEFLVSFYNNEISEKSEIFDDQFSVERPDGSNFTLKIRSTKLEDSAMYFCASSERQAYEQYFGPGTRLTVT.

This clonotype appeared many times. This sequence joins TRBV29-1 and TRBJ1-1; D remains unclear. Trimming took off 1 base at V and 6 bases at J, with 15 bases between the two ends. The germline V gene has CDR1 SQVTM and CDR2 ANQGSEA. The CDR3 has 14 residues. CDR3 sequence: CSVEGAPPVAEAFF. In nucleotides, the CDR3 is TGCAGCGTTGAAGGGGCCCCACCGGTTGCTGAAGCTTTCTTT.

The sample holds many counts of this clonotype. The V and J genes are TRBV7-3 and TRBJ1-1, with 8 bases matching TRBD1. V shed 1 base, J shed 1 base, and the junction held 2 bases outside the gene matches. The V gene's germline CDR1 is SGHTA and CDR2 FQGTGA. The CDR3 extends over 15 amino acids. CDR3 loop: CASSLSGTGNTEAFF. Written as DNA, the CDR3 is TGTGCCAGCAGCTTAAGCGGGACAGGGAACACTGAAGCTTTCTTT.

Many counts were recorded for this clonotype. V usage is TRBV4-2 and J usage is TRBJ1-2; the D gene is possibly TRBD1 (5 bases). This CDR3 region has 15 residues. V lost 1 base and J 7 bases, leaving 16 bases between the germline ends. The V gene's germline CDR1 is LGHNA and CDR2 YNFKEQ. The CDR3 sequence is CASSQALSQALGYTF. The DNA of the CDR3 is TGTGCCAGCAGCCAAGCCCTATCACAGGCCCTTGGCTACACCTTC.

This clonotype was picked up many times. The CDR3 is CASSFSGLAGRKTQYF. CDR3 sequence (DNA): TGTGCCAGCAGCTTCTCCGGACTAGCGGGGAGGAAGACCCAGTACTTC. V and J are TRBV28 and TRBJ2-5; the match to TRBD2 covers 12 bases. V was pared by 6 bases and J by 6 bases, with 11 bases of the junction left unmatched. Looked up from germline, CDR1 is MDHEN and CDR2 is SYDVKM. This CDR3 spans 16 amino acids.

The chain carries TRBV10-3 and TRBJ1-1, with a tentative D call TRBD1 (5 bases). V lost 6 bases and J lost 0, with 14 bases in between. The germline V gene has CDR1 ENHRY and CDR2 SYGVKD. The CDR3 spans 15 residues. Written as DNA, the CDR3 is TGTGCCATCAGGGGATGGGACGGGATGAACACTGAAGCTTTCTTT. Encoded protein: CAIRGWDGMNTEAFF.

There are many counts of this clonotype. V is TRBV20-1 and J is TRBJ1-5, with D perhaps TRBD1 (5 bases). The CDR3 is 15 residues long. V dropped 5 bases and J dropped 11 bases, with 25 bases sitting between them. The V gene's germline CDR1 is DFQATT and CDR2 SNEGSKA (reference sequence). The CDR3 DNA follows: TGCAGTGCTCAGCTAATGGGGGGGACGTCTTCGGCCCAGCATTTT. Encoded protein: CSAQLMGGTSSAQHF.

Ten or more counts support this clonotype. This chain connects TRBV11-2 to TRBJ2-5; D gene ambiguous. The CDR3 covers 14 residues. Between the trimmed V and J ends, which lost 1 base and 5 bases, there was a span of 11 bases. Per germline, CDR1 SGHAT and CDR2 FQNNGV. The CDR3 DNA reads TGTGCCAGCAGCTTAGGGTTTGCTCAGGAGACCCAGTACTTC. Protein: CASSLGFAQETQYF.

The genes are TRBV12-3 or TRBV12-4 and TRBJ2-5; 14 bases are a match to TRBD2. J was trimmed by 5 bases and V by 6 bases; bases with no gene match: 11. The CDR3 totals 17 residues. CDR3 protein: CASSPARLAGGRETQYF. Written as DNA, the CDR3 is TGTGCCAGCAGCCCCGCCCGACTAGCGGGAGGGAGGGAGACCCAGTACTTC.

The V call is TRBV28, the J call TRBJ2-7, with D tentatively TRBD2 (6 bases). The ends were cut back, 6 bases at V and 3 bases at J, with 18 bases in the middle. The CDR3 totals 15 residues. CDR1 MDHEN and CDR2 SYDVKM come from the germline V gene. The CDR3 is CASSSGGPFFYEQYF. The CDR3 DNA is TGTGCCAGCAGCTCCGGGGGACCTTTTTTCTACGAGCAGTACTTC.

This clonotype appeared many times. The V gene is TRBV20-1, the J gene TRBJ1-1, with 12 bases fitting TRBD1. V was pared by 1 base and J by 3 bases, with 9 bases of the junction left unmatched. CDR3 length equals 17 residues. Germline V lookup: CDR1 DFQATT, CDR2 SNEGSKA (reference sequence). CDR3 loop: CSARVSWDRGLHTEAFF. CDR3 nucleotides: TGCAGTGCTAGAGTATCATGGGACAGGGGGCTGCACACTGAAGCTTTCTTT.

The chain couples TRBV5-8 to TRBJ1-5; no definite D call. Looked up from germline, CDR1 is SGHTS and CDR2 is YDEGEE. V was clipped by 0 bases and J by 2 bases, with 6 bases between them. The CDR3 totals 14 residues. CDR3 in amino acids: CASSLVRGNQPQHF. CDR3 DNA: TGTGCCAGCAGCTTGGTGCGGGGCAATCAGCCCCAGCATTTT.